A single sample gave rise to the 13 T cell receptor beta chains below, sequenced in a study of blood T cell repertoires in COVID-19. Produced via immunoSEQ multiplex PCR; TCRdb's table is partial and in-frame only. Among 200,000 to 250,000 clones listed, about 91% were seen once. The sample comprised PBMCs or T cells enriched from blood (not recorded which). These receptors were taken from a man aged 18 to 29 with acute COVID-19.

The V call is TRBV5-1, the J call TRBJ2-5; D is perhaps TRBD2 (6 bases). There are 14 residues in the CDR3. With 3 bases removed from V and 2 bases from J, the gap between germline ends came to 11 bases. Germline CDR1 is SGHRS and CDR2 is YFSETQ. The CDR3, as DNA: TGCGCCAGCAGCTGGGGGGAACCTCAAGAGACCCAGTACTTC. Translating it yields CASSWGEPQETQYF. The entire variable domain, with the rest obtained from reference TRBV5-1 and TRBJ2-5, is as follows: KAGVTQTPRYLIKTRGQQVTLSCSPISGHRSVSWYQQTPGQGLQFLFEYFSETQRNKGNFPGRFSGRQFSNSRSEMNVSTLELGDSALYLCASSWGEPQETQYFGPGTRLLVL.

This sequence joins TRBV27 and TRBJ2-1, with a tentative D call TRBD1 (5 bases). The CDR3 covers 15 residues. The germline V gene has CDR1 MNHEY and CDR2 SMNVEV (reference sequence). Trimming pared 2 bases from V and 0 bases from J, leaving 8 bases between. CDR3 sequence reads: CASSLRGSSYNEQFF. The DNA of the CDR3 is TGTGCCAGCAGTTTAAGGGGCAGCTCCTACAATGAGCAGTTCTTC.

The rearrangement uses TRBV24-1 and TRBJ2-1; 13 bases are shared with TRBD2. The CDR3 sequence is 16 residues long. Trimming took 4 bases from V and 5 from J; bases not matched to a gene: 4. Germline-derived CDR1 and CDR2 are KGHDR and SFDVKD. The DNA of the CDR3 is TGTGCCACCAGTGACTATGGACTAGCGGGAGACAATGAGCAGTTCTTC. Translation: CATSDYGLAGDNEQFF.

This chain connects TRBV13 to TRBJ1-3, with 8 bases lining up with TRBD1. The V segment lost 4 bases and the J segment 2 bases; nucleotides outside the gene matches: 4. The length of the CDR3 is 15 residues. Germline V lookup: CDR1 PRHDT, CDR2 FYEKMQ (reference sequence). The CDR3 sequence: CASSSGQGTGNTIYF. CDR3 DNA sequence: TGTGCCAGCAGCTCAGGACAGGGCACTGGAAACACCATATATTTT.

V usage is TRBV19 and J usage is TRBJ1-1; 8 bases are a match to TRBD1. The V and J ends lost 2 bases and 0 bases, in that order; junction bases with no gene match: 8. There are 17 residues in the CDR3. Per germline, CDR1 LNHDA and CDR2 SQIVND (reference sequence). The CDR3 loop is CASSIRSGTGVNTEAFF. The CDR3 bases are TGTGCCAGTAGTATAAGATCCGGGACAGGAGTGAACACTGAAGCTTTCTTT. The full variable domain, rest sourced from reference TRBV19 and TRBJ1-1, is DGGITQSPKYLFRKEGQNVTLSCEQNLNHDAMYWYRQDPGQGLRLIYYSQIVNDFQKGDIAEGYSVSREKKESFPLTVTSAQKNPTAFYLCASSIRSGTGVNTEAFFGQGTRLTVV.

V gene TRBV4-2 combines with J gene TRBJ2-6, with 8 bases that match TRBD1. The germline V gene encodes CDR1 LGHNA and CDR2 YNFKEQ. The trim removed 4 bases at V and 6 bases at J, leaving 8 bases unmatched. The CDR3 extends over 16 amino acids. The CDR3 DNA is TGTGCCAGCAGCCCAGGGGGCCTAGCCGAGGCCAACGTCCTGACTTTC. It is translated as CASSPGGLAEANVLTF.

The CDR3 DNA is TGTGCCAGCTCACCACCCGGACTAGCGGGAGTCAGTGAGCAGTTCTTC. Translation gives CASSPPGLAGVSEQFF. The V call is TRBV18, the J call TRBJ2-1; 13 bases fit TRBD2. Trimming removed 0 bases from V and 9 bases from J; junction bases left unmatched: 5. The germline CDR1 and CDR2 sequences are KGHSH and LQKENI. This CDR3 region has 16 residues.

V usage is TRBV7-6 and J usage is TRBJ2-3; 16 bases are a match to TRBD2. V was pared by 4 bases and J by 4 bases, with 8 bases of the junction left unmatched. The CDR3 is made up of 18 amino acids. In germline, CDR1 is SGHVS, CDR2 FNYEAQ. The CDR3 protein is CASSSITGLAGGPDTQYF. The DNA of the CDR3 is TGTGCCAGCAGCTCCATTACGGGACTAGCGGGAGGGCCAGATACGCAGTATTTT.

V and J are TRBV18 and TRBJ2-2, with TRBD1 matching over 10 bases. Germline CDR1 reads KGHSH; CDR2 reads LQKENI. CDR3 length equals 15 residues. J lost 4 bases, V lost 8 bases, and 7 bases had no gene match. The CDR3 reads CASTKDRGLTGELFF. The CDR3 DNA is TGTGCCAGCACGAAAGACAGGGGGCTCACCGGGGAGCTGTTTTTT.

The rearrangement uses TRBV11-3 and TRBJ2-3; 14 nucleotides agree with TRBD2. CDR1 is SGHNT and CDR2 is YENEEA in the germline V gene. The CDR3 spans 17 residues. With 8 bases clipped from V and 3 bases from J, the junction kept 10 bases outside the gene matches. Here the CDR3 DNA reads TGTGCCAGCTCCCTGGGGACTAGCGGGAGTAGGACAGATACGCAGTATTTT. This translates into CASSLGTSGSRTDTQYF.

The chain links TRBV28 to TRBJ2-3; 7 positions agree with TRBD1. The CDR3 sequence is 17 residues long. Germline V gene sequence: CDR1 MDHEN, CDR2 SYDVKM. V was clipped by 5 bases and J by 5 bases; unmatched bases: 16. The CDR3 protein is CASSPPGTVGRRDTQYF. The CDR3 coding sequence is TGTGCCAGCAGTCCTCCGGGGACAGTGGGAAGGCGAGATACGCAGTATTTT.

The rearrangement links TRBV7-8 to TRBJ1-4; possibly TRBD1 for D (6 bases). Trimming left V 3 bases short and J 7 bases short, with 12 bases between. CDR1 is SGHVS and CDR2 is FQNEAQ in the germline V gene. The CDR3 has 14 residues. The CDR3 DNA sequence: TGTGCCAGCAGCTTGAGGACAGATCCTGAAAAACTGTTTTTT. Its protein is CASSLRTDPEKLFF.

This chain connects TRBV7-2 to TRBJ2-7; TRBD2 matches at 9 bases. The V gene end was trimmed by 0 bases and the J gene end by 0 bases; junction bases not matched to a gene: 6. The germline gives CDR1 SGHTA, CDR2 FQGNSA. The CDR3 covers 17 residues. The CDR3 loop reads CASSLARLADGSYEQYF. The DNA of the CDR3 is TGTGCCAGCAGCTTAGCGAGACTAGCGGACGGCTCCTACGAGCAGTACTTC.